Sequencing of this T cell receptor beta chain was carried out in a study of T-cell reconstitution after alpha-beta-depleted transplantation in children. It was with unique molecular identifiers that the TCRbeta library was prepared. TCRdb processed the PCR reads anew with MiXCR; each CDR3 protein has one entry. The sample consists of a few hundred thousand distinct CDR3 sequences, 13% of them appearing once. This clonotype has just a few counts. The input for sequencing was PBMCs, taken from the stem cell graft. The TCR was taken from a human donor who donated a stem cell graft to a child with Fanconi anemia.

The CDR3 loop is CASSQDRGGREQYF. The CDR3 DNA reads TGCGCCAGCAGCCAAGACAGGGGGGGTAGGGAGCAGTACTTC. This chain connects TRBV4-3 to TRBJ2-7; D is tentatively TRBD1 or TRBD2 (7 bases each). CDR3 length: 14 amino acids. Trimming removed 0 bases from V and 7 bases from J, with 13 bases in between. Germline V gene data show CDR1 as LGHNA and CDR2 as YSLEER.